This TCR beta chain appears in the sequencing data of a study of blood T cell repertoires in COVID-19. Study details: Nucleic acid was either cDNA or gDNA, and it came from T cells, B-cell-depleted T cells, or PBMCs.

This CDR3 is 14 amino acids long. Germline V gene data show CDR1 as MRHNA and CDR2 as SNTAGT. Between the trimmed V and J ends, which lost 10 bases and 4 bases, there was a span of 16 bases. Sequencing used immunoSEQ multiplex PCR; TCRdb keeps in-frame clones, though not all of them. Among 350,000 to 500,000 clones, roughly 90% were seen once, and the ten largest hold 1.4% to 1.5%. This sequence was found in a woman younger than 35 who had been exposed to COVID-19. The specimen sequenced was PBMCs or T cells enriched from blood (not recorded which). The chain uses TRBV6-4 and TRBJ2-2; a possible D gene is TRBD2 (5 bases). The CDR3 coding sequence is TGTGCCACCGCGGCCTTGGCGGGCACCGGGGAGCTGTTTTTT. This gives the protein CATAALAGTGELFF.